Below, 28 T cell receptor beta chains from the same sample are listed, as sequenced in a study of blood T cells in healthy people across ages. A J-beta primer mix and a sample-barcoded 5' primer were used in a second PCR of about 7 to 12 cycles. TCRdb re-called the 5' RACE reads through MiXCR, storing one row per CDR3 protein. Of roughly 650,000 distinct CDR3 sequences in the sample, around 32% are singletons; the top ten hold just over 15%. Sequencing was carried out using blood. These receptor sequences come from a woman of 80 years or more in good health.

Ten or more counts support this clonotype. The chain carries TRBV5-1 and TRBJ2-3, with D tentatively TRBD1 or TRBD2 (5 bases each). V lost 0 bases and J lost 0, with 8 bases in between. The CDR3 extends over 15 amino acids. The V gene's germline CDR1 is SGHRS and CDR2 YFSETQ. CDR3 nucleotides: TGCGCCAGCAGCTTGGGGGGACGGAGCACAGATACGCAGTATTTT. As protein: CASSLGGRSTDTQYF.

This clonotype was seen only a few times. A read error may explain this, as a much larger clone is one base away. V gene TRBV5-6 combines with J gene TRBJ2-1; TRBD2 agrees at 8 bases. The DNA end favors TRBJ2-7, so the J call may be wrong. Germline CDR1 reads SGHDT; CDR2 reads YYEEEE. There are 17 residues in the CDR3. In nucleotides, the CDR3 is TGTGCCAGCAGCTTGGTACGAGCGGGGGTCCGTTACAATGAGCAGTACTTC. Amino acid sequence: CASSLVRAGVRYNEQYF.

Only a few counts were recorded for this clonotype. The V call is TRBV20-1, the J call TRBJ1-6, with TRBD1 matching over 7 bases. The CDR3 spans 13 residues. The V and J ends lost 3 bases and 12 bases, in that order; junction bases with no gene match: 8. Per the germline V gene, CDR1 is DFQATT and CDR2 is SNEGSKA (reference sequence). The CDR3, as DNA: TGCAGTGCTAGGGGACAGCCCTCGGAACCCCTCCACTTT. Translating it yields CSARGQPSEPLHF.

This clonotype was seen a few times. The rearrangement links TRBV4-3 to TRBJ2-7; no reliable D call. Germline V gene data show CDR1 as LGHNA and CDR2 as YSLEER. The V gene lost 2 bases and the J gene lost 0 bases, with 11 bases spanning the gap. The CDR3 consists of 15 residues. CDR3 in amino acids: CASSQSLGSSYEQYF. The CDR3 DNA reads TGCGCCAGCAGCCAAAGTTTAGGCAGCTCCTACGAGCAGTACTTC.

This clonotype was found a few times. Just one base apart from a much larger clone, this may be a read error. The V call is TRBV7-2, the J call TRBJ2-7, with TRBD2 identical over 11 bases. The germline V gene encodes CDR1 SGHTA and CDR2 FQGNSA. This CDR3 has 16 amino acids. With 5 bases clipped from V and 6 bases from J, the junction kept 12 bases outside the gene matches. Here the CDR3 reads CASSNRLAGTGGEQYF. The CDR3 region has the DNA TGTGCCAGCAGCAACAGACTAGCGGGGACCGGCGGCGAGCAGTACTTC.

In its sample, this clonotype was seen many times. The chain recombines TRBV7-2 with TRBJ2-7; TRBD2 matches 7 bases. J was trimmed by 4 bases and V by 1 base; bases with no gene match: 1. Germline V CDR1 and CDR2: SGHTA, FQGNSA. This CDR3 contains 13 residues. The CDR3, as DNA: TGTGCCAGCAGCTTAGAACTAGCGTACGAGCAGTACTTC. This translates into CASSLELAYEQYF.

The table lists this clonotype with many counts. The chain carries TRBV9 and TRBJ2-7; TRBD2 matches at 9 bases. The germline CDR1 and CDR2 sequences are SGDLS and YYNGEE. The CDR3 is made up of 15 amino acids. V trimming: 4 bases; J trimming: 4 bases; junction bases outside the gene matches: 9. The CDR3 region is CASSSSGGTEYEQYF. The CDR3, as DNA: TGTGCCAGCAGCTCCAGCGGGGGGACTGAATACGAGCAGTACTTC.

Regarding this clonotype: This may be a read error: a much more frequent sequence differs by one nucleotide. For the CDR3, the DNA is TGCGGCGTTGAGGATGGGGGAGGGGACGGCTACACCTTC. Translated, it gives CGVEDGGGDGYTF. The chain combines TRBV29-1 with TRBJ1-2, with D maybe TRBD1 (5 bases). The CDR3 loop spans 13 amino acids. CDR1 SQVTM and CDR2 ANQGSEA come from the germline V gene.

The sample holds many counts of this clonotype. The CDR3: CASSETGEAREQFF. CDR3 in DNA: TGTGCCAGCAGTGAAACTGGGGAGGCGCGTGAGCAGTTCTTC. The chain has TRBV2 and TRBJ2-1; D may be TRBD2 (6 bases). This CDR3 contains 14 residues. The V end lost 2 bases, the J end lost 9 bases, and 14 bases lay between the germline ends. Germline V gene lookup returns CDR1 SNHLY and CDR2 FYNNEI.

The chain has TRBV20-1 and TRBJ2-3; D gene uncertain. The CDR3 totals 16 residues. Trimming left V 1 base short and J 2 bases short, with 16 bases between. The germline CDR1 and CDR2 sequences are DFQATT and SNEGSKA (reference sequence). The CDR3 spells CSARVGVRDITDTQYF. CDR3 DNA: TGCAGTGCTAGAGTTGGGGTCCGCGACATCACAGATACGCAGTATTTT.

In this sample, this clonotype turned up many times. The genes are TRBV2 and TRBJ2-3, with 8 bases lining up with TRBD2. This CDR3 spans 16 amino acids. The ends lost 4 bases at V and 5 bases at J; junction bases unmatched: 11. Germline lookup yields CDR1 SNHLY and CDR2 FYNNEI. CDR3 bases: TGTGCCAGCAGTGTTAGCGGGGAGCCTAGACGAGATACGCAGTATTTT. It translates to CASSVSGEPRRDTQYF.

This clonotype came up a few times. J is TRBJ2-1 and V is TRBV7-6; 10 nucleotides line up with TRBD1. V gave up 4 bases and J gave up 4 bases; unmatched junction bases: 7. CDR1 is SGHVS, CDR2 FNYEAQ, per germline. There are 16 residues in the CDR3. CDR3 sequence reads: CASSSNDRGLYNEQFF. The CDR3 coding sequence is TGTGCCAGCAGCTCCAACGACAGGGGGCTATACAATGAGCAGTTCTTC.

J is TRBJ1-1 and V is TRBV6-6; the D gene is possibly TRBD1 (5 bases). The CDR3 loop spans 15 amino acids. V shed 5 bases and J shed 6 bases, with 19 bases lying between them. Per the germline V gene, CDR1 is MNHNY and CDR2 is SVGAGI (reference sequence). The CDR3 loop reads CASSTPGAERSEAFF. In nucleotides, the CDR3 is TGTGCCAGCAGTACCCCCGGGGCAGAACGATCTGAAGCTTTCTTT.

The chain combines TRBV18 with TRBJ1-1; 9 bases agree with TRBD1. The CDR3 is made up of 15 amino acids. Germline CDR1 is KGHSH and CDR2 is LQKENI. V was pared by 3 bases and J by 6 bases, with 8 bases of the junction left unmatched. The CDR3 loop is CASSPRRTGDAEAFF. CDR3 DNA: TGTGCCAGCTCACCCCGTAGGACAGGGGACGCTGAAGCTTTCTTT. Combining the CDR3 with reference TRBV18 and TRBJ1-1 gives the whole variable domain NAGVMQNPRHLVRRRGQEARLRCSPMKGHSHVYWYRQLPEEGLKFMVYLQKENIIDESGMPKERFSAEFPKEGPSILRIQQVVRGDSAAYFCASSPRRTGDAEAFFGQGTRLTVV.

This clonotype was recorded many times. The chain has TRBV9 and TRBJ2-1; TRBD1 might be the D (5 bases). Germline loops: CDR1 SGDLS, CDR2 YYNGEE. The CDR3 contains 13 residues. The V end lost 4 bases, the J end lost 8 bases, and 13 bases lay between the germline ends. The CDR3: CASSSRVQDEQFF. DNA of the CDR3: TGTGCCAGCAGCTCCAGGGTACAGGATGAGCAGTTCTTC.

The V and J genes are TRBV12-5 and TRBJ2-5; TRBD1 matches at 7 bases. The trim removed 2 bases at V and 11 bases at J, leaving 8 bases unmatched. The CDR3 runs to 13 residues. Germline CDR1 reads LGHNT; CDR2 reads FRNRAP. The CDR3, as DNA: TGTGCTAGTGGTTTGAGCAGGGGGAATGAGCAGTACTTC. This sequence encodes CASGLSRGNEQYF.

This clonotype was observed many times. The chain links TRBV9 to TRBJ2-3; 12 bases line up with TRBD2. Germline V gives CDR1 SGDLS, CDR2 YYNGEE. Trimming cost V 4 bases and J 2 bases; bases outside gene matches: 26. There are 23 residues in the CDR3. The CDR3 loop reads CASSSLPSSGLAGGNFLTDTQYF. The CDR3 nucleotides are TGTGCCAGCAGCTCTCTCCCAAGTAGCGGGCTAGCGGGGGGGAACTTCCTCACAGATACGCAGTATTTT.

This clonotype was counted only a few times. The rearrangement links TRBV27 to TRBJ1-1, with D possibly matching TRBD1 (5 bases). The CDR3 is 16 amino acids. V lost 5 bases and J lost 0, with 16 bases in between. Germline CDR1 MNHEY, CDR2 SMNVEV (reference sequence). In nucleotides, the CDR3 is TGTGCCAGCAGTCCCCCTCGAGCCAGGGTGAACACTGAAGCTTTCTTT. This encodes CASSPPRARVNTEAFF.

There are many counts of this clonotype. The CDR3 reads CASSSLAGGRSEQFF. The CDR3 region has the DNA TGTGCCAGCAGCTCACTAGCGGGGGGGCGTAGTGAGCAGTTCTTC. The chain combines TRBV7-9 with TRBJ2-1, with 13 bases aligning to TRBD2. The V gene end was trimmed by 4 bases and the J gene end by 9 bases; junction bases not matched to a gene: 6. The CDR3 is 15 residues long. CDR1 SEHNR and CDR2 FQNEAQ come from the germline V gene (reference sequence).

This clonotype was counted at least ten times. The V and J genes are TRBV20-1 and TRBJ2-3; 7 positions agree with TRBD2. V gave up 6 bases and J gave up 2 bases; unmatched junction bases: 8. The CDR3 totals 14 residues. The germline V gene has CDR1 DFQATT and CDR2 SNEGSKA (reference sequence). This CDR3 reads CSARRLAYTDTQYF. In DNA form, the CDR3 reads TGCAGTGCCCGGAGACTAGCTTACACAGATACGCAGTATTTT.

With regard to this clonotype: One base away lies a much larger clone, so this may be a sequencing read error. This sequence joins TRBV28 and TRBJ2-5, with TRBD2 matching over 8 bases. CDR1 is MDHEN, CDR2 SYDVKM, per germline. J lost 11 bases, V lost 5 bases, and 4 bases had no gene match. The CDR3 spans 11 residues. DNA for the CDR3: TGTGCCAGCAGTACCGGGGGGGGGCAGTACTTC. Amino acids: CASSTGGGQYF.

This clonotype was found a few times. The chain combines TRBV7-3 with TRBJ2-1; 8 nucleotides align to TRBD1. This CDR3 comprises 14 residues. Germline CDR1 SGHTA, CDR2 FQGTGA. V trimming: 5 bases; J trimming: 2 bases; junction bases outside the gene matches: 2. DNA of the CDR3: TGTGCCAGCAGCCAGGGGGCCGCCTACAATGAGCAGTTCTTC. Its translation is CASSQGAAYNEQFF.

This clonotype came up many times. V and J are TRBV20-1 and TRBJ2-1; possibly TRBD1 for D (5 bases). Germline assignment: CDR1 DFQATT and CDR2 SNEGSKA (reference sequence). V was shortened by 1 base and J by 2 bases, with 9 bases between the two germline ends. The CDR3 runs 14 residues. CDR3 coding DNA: TGCAGTGCTAGAGGCAGGGCTGCCTACAATGAGCAGTTCTTC. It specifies CSARGRAAYNEQFF.

For the CDR3, the DNA is TGTGCCAGCAGGCTAGCGGGGTATCAAGAGACCCAGTACTTC. Protein product: CASRLAGYQETQYF. The chain is built from TRBV27 and TRBJ2-5; 9 nucleotides agree with TRBD2. V gave up 6 bases and J gave up 2 bases; unmatched junction bases: 4. Germline CDR1 reads MNHEY; CDR2 reads SMNVEV (reference sequence). There are 14 residues in the CDR3.

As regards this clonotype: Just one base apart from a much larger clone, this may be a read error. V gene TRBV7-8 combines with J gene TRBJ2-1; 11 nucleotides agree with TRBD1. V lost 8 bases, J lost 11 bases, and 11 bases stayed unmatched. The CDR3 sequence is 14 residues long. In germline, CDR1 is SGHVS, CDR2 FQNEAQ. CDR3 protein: CASRQGTGGDKQFF. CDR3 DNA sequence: TGTGCCAGCCGACAGGGGACAGGGGGGGATAAGCAGTTCTTC.

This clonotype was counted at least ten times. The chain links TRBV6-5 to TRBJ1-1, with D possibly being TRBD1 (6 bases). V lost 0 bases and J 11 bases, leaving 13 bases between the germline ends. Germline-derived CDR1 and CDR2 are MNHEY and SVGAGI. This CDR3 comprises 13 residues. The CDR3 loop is CASSYSTTGYAFF. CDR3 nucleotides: TGTGCCAGCAGTTACTCGACTACAGGGTATGCTTTCTTT.

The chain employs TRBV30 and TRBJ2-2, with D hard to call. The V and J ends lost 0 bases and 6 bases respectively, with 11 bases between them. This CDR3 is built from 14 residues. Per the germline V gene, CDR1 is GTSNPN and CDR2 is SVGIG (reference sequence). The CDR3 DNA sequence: TGTGCCTGGAGTGTACGAGGACCCGCCGGGGAGCTGTTTTTT. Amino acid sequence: CAWSVRGPAGELFF.

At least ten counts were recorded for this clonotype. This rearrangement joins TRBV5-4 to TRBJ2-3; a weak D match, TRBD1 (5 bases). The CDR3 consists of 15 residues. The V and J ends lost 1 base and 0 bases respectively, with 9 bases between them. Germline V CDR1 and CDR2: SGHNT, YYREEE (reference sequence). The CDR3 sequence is CASSLRTTSTDTQYF. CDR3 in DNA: TGTGCCAGCAGCTTGAGGACAACTAGCACAGATACGCAGTATTTT. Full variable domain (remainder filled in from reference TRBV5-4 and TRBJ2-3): ETGVTQSPTHLIKTRGQQVTLRCSSQSGHNTVSWYQQALGQGPQFIFQYYREEENGRGNFPPRFSGLQFPNYSSELNVNALELDDSALYLCASSLRTTSTDTQYFGPGTRLTVL.